The next 22 T cell receptor beta chains were all read from a single sample in a study of cytomegalovirus exposure and HLA in healthy donors. Method: immunoSEQ multiplex PCR; TCRdb's copy keeps in-frame clones and lacks some. This table holds roughly 100,000 clones, about 88% found once. What was sequenced was PBMCs. Receptor source: a woman aged 18-35 years in good health and CMV-seropositive.

The chain recombines TRBV19 with TRBJ1-1; no definite D call. The V gene lost 5 bases and the J gene lost 1 base, with 5 bases spanning the gap. Germline CDR1 and CDR2: LNHDA and SQIVND (reference sequence). This CDR3 comprises 12 residues. The CDR3 region has the DNA TGTGCCAGTAGTCTTTCGAACACTGAAGCTTTCTTT. As protein: CASSLSNTEAFF.

This rearrangement joins TRBV6-6 to TRBJ2-2; TRBD1 matches at 7 bases. The CDR3 runs to 15 residues. V lost 3 bases, J lost 0 bases, and 1 base stayed unmatched. The germline gives CDR1 MNHNY, CDR2 SVGAGI (reference sequence). The chain's CDR3 is CASSYGTANTGELFF. The CDR3 DNA is TGTGCCAGCAGTTATGGGACAGCGAACACCGGGGAGCTGTTTTTT.

A remark on this clone: Different DNA sequences within this sample yield the same CDR3. The chain is built from TRBV11-2 and TRBJ2-5; tentatively, D is TRBD2 (5 bases). CDR3 size: 12 residues. The germline V gene encodes CDR1 SGHAT and CDR2 FQNNGV. The V end lost 2 bases, the J end lost 5 bases, and 6 bases lay between the germline ends. CDR3 nucleotides: TGTGCCAGCAGCTTACGAGGGGAGACCCAGTACTTC. This encodes CASSLRGETQYF.

V and J are TRBV7-8 and TRBJ2-1; a weak D match, TRBD1 (6 bases). Germline values: CDR1 SGHVS, CDR2 FQNEAQ. CDR3 length equals 16 residues. The V end was cut by 4 bases, the J end by 4 bases, with 17 bases between. CDR3 DNA: TGTGCCAGCAGCTCCGACAGGACCCCGGGGTACAATGAGCAGTTCTTC. This translates into CASSSDRTPGYNEQFF.

There are a few counts of this clone. The V and J genes are TRBV6-5 and TRBJ2-1; a possible D gene is TRBD2 (6 bases). The CDR3 has 13 amino acids. Looked up from germline, CDR1 is MNHEY and CDR2 is SVGAGI. V was pared by 5 bases and J by 5 bases, with 10 bases between. CDR3: CASSRGLHNEQFF. In DNA, the CDR3 is TGTGCCAGCAGTAGGGGACTTCACAATGAGCAGTTCTTC.

The chain is built from TRBV7-2 and TRBJ2-5; TRBD2 matches 11 bases. After removal of 5 bases from V and 9 bases from J, the junction contained 14 bases not matched to a gene. CDR1 is SGHTA, CDR2 FQGNSA, per germline. The CDR3 spans 16 residues. CDR3 nucleotides: TGTGCCAGCAGCAACCTACTAGCGGGGGCCCCGTTCCCCCAGTACTTC. Its translation: CASSNLLAGAPFPQYF.

The chain carries TRBV7-6 and TRBJ2-7, with 7 bases lining up with TRBD2. From germline, CDR1 is SGHVS and CDR2 FNYEAQ. The CDR3 contains 18 residues. J was trimmed by 3 bases and V by 3 bases; bases with no gene match: 17. In nucleotides, the CDR3 is TGTGCCAGCAGCTTCTGGGAGAAAGCGGGACCCCGGGTCTACGAGCAGTACTTC. Its protein product is CASSFWEKAGPRVYEQYF.

J is TRBJ1-6 and V is TRBV4-1; TRBD1 agrees at 9 bases. The CDR3 has 14 residues. J lost 8 bases, V lost 3 bases, and 2 bases had no gene match. The germline V gene encodes CDR1 MGHRA and CDR2 YSYEKL. CDR3 residues: CASSHTGGDSPLHF. DNA of the CDR3: TGCGCCAGCAGCCATACAGGGGGCGATTCACCCCTCCACTTT.

V and J are TRBV19 and TRBJ1-5; 9 bases are a match to TRBD1. The germline V gene has CDR1 LNHDA and CDR2 SQIVND (reference sequence). Trimming at V came to 7 bases and at J to 3 bases, leaving 4 bases not matched to a gene. This CDR3 region has 14 residues. The CDR3 DNA reads TGTGCCAGTAACGGGGACAGGGTCAATCAGCCCCAGCATTTT. Translating gives CASNGDRVNQPQHF.

The sample holds one count of this clone. The V gene is TRBV25-1, the J gene TRBJ2-7, with D uncertain. The CDR3 has 15 residues. V lost 1 base to trimming and J lost 1 base, with 11 bases between them. The germline CDR1 and CDR2 sequences are MGHDK and SYGVNS. CDR3 in amino acids: CASSESGIVSYEQYF. In DNA, the CDR3 is TGTGCCAGCAGTGAATCGGGTATAGTATCCTACGAGCAGTACTTC.

CDR3 residues: CASGRDSNSPLHF. The CDR3 nucleotides are TGTGCCAGCGGCCGGGACAGTAATTCACCCCTCCACTTT. The chain employs TRBV28 and TRBJ1-6; 7 bases line up with TRBD1. The CDR3 contains 13 residues. Germline CDR1 MDHEN, CDR2 SYDVKM. V was clipped by 8 bases and J by 6 bases; unmatched bases: 4.

This rearrangement joins TRBV7-2 to TRBJ1-5, with D unresolved. V lost 0 bases and J lost 5, with 5 bases in between. Germline V CDR1 and CDR2: SGHTA, FQGNSA. The CDR3 has 13 residues. The CDR3 spells CASSLALYQPQHF. The CDR3 nucleotides are TGTGCCAGCAGCTTAGCCCTCTATCAGCCCCAGCATTTT.

The rearrangement uses TRBV11-2 and TRBJ2-1; maybe TRBD2 (5 bases). CDR1 is SGHAT and CDR2 is FQNNGV in the germline V gene. The CDR3 is 17 amino acids. Deletions cut 5 bases from V and 0 bases from J, with 17 bases between. CDR3 sequence reads: CASSPRLTTNSYNEQFF. DNA of the CDR3: TGTGCCAGCAGCCCTCGACTAACCACTAACTCCTACAATGAGCAGTTCTTC.

The chain joins TRBV28 to TRBJ2-3, with 16 positions matching TRBD2. In germline, CDR1 is MDHEN, CDR2 SYDVKM. This CDR3 comprises 19 residues. The ends lost 0 bases at V and 2 bases at J; junction bases unmatched: 5. CDR3 nucleotides: TGTGCCAGCAGTTTATGGGGGACTAGCGGGGGGGCCGACACAGATACGCAGTATTTT. Translated, it gives CASSLWGTSGGADTDTQYF.

The chain combines TRBV19 with TRBJ2-2; TRBD2 agrees at 13 bases. The junction had 3 bases not matched to a gene; V was cut back by 6 bases and J by 5 bases. Germline V CDR1 and CDR2: LNHDA, SQIVND (reference sequence). This CDR3 region has 15 residues. The CDR3 spells CASRVGLAGTGELFF. In DNA form, the CDR3 reads TGTGCCAGTAGAGTGGGACTAGCGGGGACCGGGGAGCTGTTTTTT.

The J gene is TRBJ2-7, the V gene TRBV11-2; 9 positions match TRBD1. V shed 5 bases, J shed 2 bases, and the junction held 4 bases outside the gene matches. This CDR3 has 14 amino acids. Germline V gene data show CDR1 as SGHAT and CDR2 as FQNNGV. In nucleotides, the CDR3 is TGTGCCAGCAGCCGGACAGGGGTAGCCTACGAGCAGTACTTC. It yields the protein CASSRTGVAYEQYF. The full variable domain, in which reference TRBV11-2 and TRBJ2-7 provide the parts outside the CDR3, is EAGVAQSPRYKIIEKRQSVAFWCNPISGHATLYWYQQILGQGPKLLIQFQNNGVVDDSQLPKDRFSAERLKGVDSTLKIQPAKLEDSAVYLCASSRTGVAYEQYFGPGTRLTVT.

This rearrangement joins TRBV19 to TRBJ1-1; D not resolved. Germline CDR1 reads LNHDA; CDR2 reads SQIVND (reference sequence). Trimming took 4 bases from V and 2 from J, leaving 14 bases between them. The CDR3 sequence is 15 residues long. The CDR3 protein is CASSTSWAGNTEAFF. CDR3 nucleotides: TGTGCCAGTAGTACATCATGGGCTGGAAACACTGAAGCTTTCTTT.

The CDR3 sequence is CASSPDRGDCSTGELFF. The CDR3 bases are TGCGCCAGCAGCCCAGACAGGGGGGACTGTAGCACCGGGGAGCTGTTTTTT. J is TRBJ2-2 and V is TRBV23-1, with TRBD1 identical over 9 bases. TRBV23-1 is an open reading frame whose function is uncertain. Trimming cost V 6 bases and J 4 bases; bases outside gene matches: 12. The CDR3 is 17 amino acids.

The V call is TRBV5-1, the J call TRBJ1-1, with 8 bases matching TRBD1. V shed 0 bases and J 6 bases; nucleotides not matched to a gene: 7. This CDR3 region has 15 residues. Germline CDR1 reads SGHRS; CDR2 reads YFSETQ. The CDR3 spells CASSLAGTGFAEAFF. For the CDR3, the DNA is TGCGCCAGCAGCTTGGCCGGGACAGGATTCGCTGAAGCTTTCTTT.

The chain employs TRBV4-3 and TRBJ1-2; TRBD1 agrees at 9 bases. The V gene end was trimmed by 0 bases and the J gene end by 8 bases; junction bases not matched to a gene: 4. CDR3 size: 14 residues. Germline CDR1 LGHNA, CDR2 YSLEER. CDR3 in amino acids: CASSQDGTGTGYTF. The DNA of the CDR3 is TGCGCCAGCAGCCAAGATGGGACAGGGACGGGCTACACCTTC.

CDR3 residues: CASGLRFRQETQYF. CDR3 DNA sequence: TGTGCCAGCGGACTCAGATTTCGACAAGAGACCCAGTACTTC. The rearrangement links TRBV6-4 to TRBJ2-5, with D perhaps TRBD2 (5 bases). V lost 8 bases and J 2 bases, leaving 15 bases between the germline ends. This CDR3 contains 14 residues. Germline CDR1 and CDR2: MRHNA and SNTAGT.

The V gene is TRBV6-6, the J gene TRBJ2-2; D remains ambiguous. This CDR3 region has 11 residues. Trimming left V 8 bases short and J 4 bases short, with 5 bases between. The germline V gene encodes CDR1 MNHNY and CDR2 SVGAGI (reference sequence). CDR3 amino acids: CASSGTGELFF. The CDR3 DNA sequence: TGTGCCAGCTCCGGCACCGGGGAGCTGTTTTTT.